One and the same sample provided the 9 T cell receptor beta chains below, sequenced in a study of cytomegalovirus exposure and HLA in healthy donors. The protocol was immunoSEQ multiplex PCR, while the TCRdb copy is restricted to in-frame clones and leaves out a portion. The sample carries some 190,000 clones, more than 70% recorded once. The sample consisted of PBMCs. The receptors originated from a woman between 18 and 30 years old in good health and CMV-seronegative.

This clone turned up a few times. V is TRBV29-1 and J is TRBJ2-5, with 8 bases that match TRBD2. Germline trimming cut 2 bases from V and 5 bases from J; bases unmatched to any gene: 13. Looked up from germline, CDR1 is SQVTM and CDR2 is ANQGSEA. This CDR3 is 16 amino acids long. The CDR3 here is CSVETRPAGVIETQYF. In DNA, the CDR3 is TGCAGCGTTGAAACTCGGCCAGCGGGGGTGATCGAGACCCAGTACTTC.

V and J are TRBV7-2 and TRBJ2-5; D may be TRBD1 (6 bases). V was clipped by 1 base and J by 4 bases, with 16 bases between them. Germline CDR1 is SGHTA and CDR2 is FQGNSA. This CDR3 is 16 amino acids long. CDR3 sequence (DNA): TGTGCCAGCAGCTTAGTGGGTGGGGGCGGAGGAGAGACCCAGTACTTC. Its translation is CASSLVGGGGGETQYF.

The chain links TRBV5-1 to TRBJ1-1, with D possibly TRBD1 on 5 matching bases. The CDR3 sequence is 14 residues long. Per the germline V gene, CDR1 is SGHRS and CDR2 is YFSETQ. Trimming removed 4 bases at V and 3 bases at J, with 13 bases between. The DNA for the CDR3 is TGCGCCAGCAGCCTGGGGGGAGTGTACACTGAAGCTTTCTTT. The encoded protein is CASSLGGVYTEAFF.

This sequence joins TRBV7-6 and TRBJ1-1; the match to TRBD1 covers 7 bases. V trimming: 4 bases; J trimming: 3 bases; junction bases outside the gene matches: 2. CDR3 length equals 13 residues. Germline CDR1 SGHVS, CDR2 FNYEAQ. The DNA of the CDR3 is TGTGCCAGCAGCTACGGACAGGACACTGAAGCTTTCTTT. Residues: CASSYGQDTEAFF.

CDR3 bases: TGTGCCAGCAGTTCTGGACAGGGGGATCTTTACGAGCAGTACTTC. Encoded protein: CASSSGQGDLYEQYF. V gene TRBV7-2 combines with J gene TRBJ2-7; 10 nucleotides match TRBD1. The germline V gene has CDR1 SGHTA and CDR2 FQGNSA. Trimming at V came to 6 bases and at J to 4 bases, leaving 9 bases not matched to a gene. The CDR3 spans 15 residues.

This chain joins TRBV10-3 and TRBJ2-7; 8 bases line up with TRBD2. The CDR3 is 17 residues long. The ends lost 3 bases at V and 1 base at J; junction bases unmatched: 11. CDR1 is ENHRY and CDR2 is SYGVKD in the germline V gene. As DNA, the CDR3 is TGTGCCATCAGTGACCAGAGCGGGGAGCGGGAGTCCTACGAGCAGTACTTC. Amino acid sequence: CAISDQSGERESYEQYF.

This clone came up a few times. The chain recombines TRBV30 with TRBJ1-2, with 10 nucleotides matching TRBD1. V trimming: 2 bases; J trimming: 7 bases; junction bases outside the gene matches: 4. Germline V gene sequence: CDR1 GTSNPN, CDR2 SVGIG (reference sequence). The CDR3 is 13 amino acids. The CDR3 sequence is CAWSPDRGAGYTF. CDR3 sequence (DNA): TGTGCCTGGAGTCCGGACAGGGGGGCTGGCTACACCTTC.

This clone was detected only a few times. The chain joins TRBV10-1 to TRBJ1-3; the D gene is possibly TRBD1 (6 bases). Germline V lookup: CDR1 WNHNN, CDR2 SYGVQD (reference sequence). Trimming pared 3 bases from V and 0 bases from J, leaving 9 bases between. CDR3 length: 15 residues. DNA for the CDR3: TGCGCCAGCAGTGAACTACAGGGCTCTGGAAACACCATATATTTT. It specifies CASSELQGSGNTIYF.

The chain joins TRBV7-9 to TRBJ2-1, with 8 bases identical to TRBD1. This CDR3 is 18 amino acids long. V lost 5 bases to trimming and J lost 4 bases; unmatched junction nucleotides: 16. Looked up from germline, CDR1 is SEHNR and CDR2 is FQNEAQ (reference sequence). The CDR3 here is CASSPAYRQGRNYNEQFF. The CDR3 DNA reads as TGTGCCAGCAGCCCGGCCTACCGACAGGGGCGTAATTACAATGAGCAGTTCTTC.